This T cell receptor beta chain was retrieved from a study of blood T cell repertoires in COVID-19. Study-wide context: Italy, Spain and the United States were the sources of the convalescent and acute COVID-19 samples. PBMCs, B-cell-depleted T cells, or T cells provided the cDNA or gDNA that made up the material.

The CDR3 is 14 amino acids. V lost 4 bases and J lost 1, with 9 bases in between. Per germline, CDR1 KGHDR and CDR2 SFDVKD. Methods used by the authors: Scientists estimated how many nucleated cells there were by amplifying reference gene primers. Method: immunoSEQ multiplex PCR; TCRdb's copy keeps in-frame clones and lacks some. Clonal size and the V and J genes are those of that table, whereas D and trimming came from the DNA. The table has 20,000 to 25,000 clones, roughly 82% seen once. This sequence joins TRBV24-1 and TRBJ2-5; D uncertain. This TCR was sampled from a human donor with active COVID-19. The donor label of this sample is uncertain. The specimen was peripheral blood. Written as DNA, the CDR3 is TGTGCCACCAGTGACGACAAAACCCAAGAGACCCAGTACTTC. Residues: CATSDDKTQETQYF.